This passage covers 10 T cell receptor beta chains from one sample sequenced in a study of blood T cells in healthy people across ages. The use of a sample-barcoded 5' primer and a J-beta primer mix characterized a second PCR of about 7 to 12 cycles. TCRdb used MiXCR to reprocess the 5' RACE reads, holding one entry per CDR3 protein. The sample shows over 750,000 distinct CDR3 sequences, about 25% of them seen only once. The sample was also reused in another study, on T cells of mothers and their children.

Sequenced input: blood. Source of these receptors: a boy younger than 18 in good health.

The table lists this clonotype with a few counts. This sequence joins TRBV2 and TRBJ2-1; D is unclear. The better agreement between TRBJ2-7 and the DNA end casts doubt on the J call. The CDR3 contains 12 residues. CDR1 is SNHLY and CDR2 is FYNNEI in the germline V gene. The CDR3 protein is CASNPGAPEQYF. The CDR3 region has the DNA TGTGCCAGCAATCCAGGAGCTCCCGAGCAGTACTTC.

This clonotype was recorded a few times. The chain carries TRBV6-2 or TRBV6-3 and TRBJ1-1; a weak D match, TRBD1 (6 bases). V gave up 2 bases and J gave up 5 bases, with 15 bases separating them. Germline V gene lookup returns CDR1 MNHEY and CDR2 SVGEGT. The length of the CDR3 is 15 residues. The CDR3 nucleotides are TGTGCCAGCAGTTACGTCCCGGGGGCCTGGACTGAAGCTTTCTTT. Translating it yields CASSYVPGAWTEAFF.

The chain recombines TRBV29-1 with TRBJ2-1; no firm D call. The DNA end is more similar to TRBJ2-7, so the J call may be wrong. This CDR3 spans 13 amino acids. Germline loops: CDR1 SQVTM, CDR2 ANQGSEA. The CDR3 sequence: CSVGSVLSYEQYF. The DNA for the CDR3 is TGCAGCGTTGGTTCAGTTCTTTCCTACGAGCAGTACTTC.

This clonotype was counted many times. The chain combines TRBV20-1 with TRBJ2-6, with TRBD1 identical over 8 bases. Unmatched junction bases numbered 3, after V lost 6 bases and J lost 2 bases. Germline V gene lookup returns CDR1 DFQATT and CDR2 SNEGSKA (reference sequence). CDR3 size: 14 residues. The CDR3 DNA follows: TGCAGTGCCAAACAGGGGGCTGGGGCCAACGTCCTGACTTTC. The encoded protein is CSAKQGAGANVLTF.

The V call is TRBV11-2, the J call TRBJ2-2; perhaps TRBD2 as D (7 bases). This CDR3 has 17 amino acids. Germline V gene data show CDR1 as SGHAT and CDR2 as FQNNGV. V was shortened by 2 bases and J by 0 bases, with 13 bases between the two germline ends. The CDR3 DNA sequence: TGTGCCAGCAGCTTACGGTGGGGGGGCGCGAACACCGGGGAGCTGTTTTTT. As protein: CASSLRWGGANTGELFF.

This clonotype appeared a few times. This chain connects TRBV7-2 to TRBJ1-2; D might be TRBD1 (5 bases). Germline CDR1 and CDR2: SGHTA and FQGNSA. The CDR3 covers 14 residues. Trimming took off 1 base at V and 8 bases at J, with 14 bases between the two ends. CDR3 sequence reads: CASSLGGASRGYTF. The CDR3 nucleotides read TGTGCCAGCAGCTTAGGGGGCGCGTCACGGGGCTACACCTTC.

This clonotype has a handful of counts. V usage is TRBV12-5 and J usage is TRBJ1-3, with 9 bases aligning to TRBD1. The germline V gene has CDR1 LGHNT and CDR2 FRNRAP. Trimming removed 6 bases from V and 4 bases from J; junction bases left unmatched: 10. The CDR3 has 16 amino acids. CDR3 nucleotide sequence: TGTGCTAGTGGGGCAGCCTACAGGGGGCCCGGAAACACCATATATTTT. As protein: CASGAAYRGPGNTIYF.

This chain links TRBV6-1 with TRBJ1-4, with D perhaps TRBD1 (5 bases). Germline lookup yields CDR1 MNHNS and CDR2 SASEGT. V was shortened by 0 bases and J by 14 bases, with 13 bases between the two germline ends. CDR3 size: 13 residues. CDR3 coding DNA: TGTGCCAGCAGTGAAGCGCTTCGGGGCCGCCTGTTTTTT. Protein product: CASSEALRGRLFF.

This clonotype came up many times. V usage is TRBV29-1 and J usage is TRBJ2-5; D is ambiguous. CDR3 size: 13 residues. Germline CDR1 reads SQVTM; CDR2 reads ANQGSEA. The ends were cut back, 7 bases at V and 4 bases at J, with 16 bases in the middle. CDR3 sequence: CSGQQTEGETQYF. In DNA form, the CDR3 reads TGCAGCGGCCAGCAGACTGAAGGAGAGACCCAGTACTTC.

V is TRBV9 and J is TRBJ2-7, with D possibly being TRBD1 (6 bases). V was cut by 1 base and J by 4 bases, with 15 bases left in between. Germline CDR1 and CDR2: SGDLS and YYNGEE. This CDR3 has 15 residues. DNA for the CDR3: TGTGCCAGCAGCGTAAGCGGACAGCCTAATTACGAGCAGTACTTC. Its protein product is CASSVSGQPNYEQYF.